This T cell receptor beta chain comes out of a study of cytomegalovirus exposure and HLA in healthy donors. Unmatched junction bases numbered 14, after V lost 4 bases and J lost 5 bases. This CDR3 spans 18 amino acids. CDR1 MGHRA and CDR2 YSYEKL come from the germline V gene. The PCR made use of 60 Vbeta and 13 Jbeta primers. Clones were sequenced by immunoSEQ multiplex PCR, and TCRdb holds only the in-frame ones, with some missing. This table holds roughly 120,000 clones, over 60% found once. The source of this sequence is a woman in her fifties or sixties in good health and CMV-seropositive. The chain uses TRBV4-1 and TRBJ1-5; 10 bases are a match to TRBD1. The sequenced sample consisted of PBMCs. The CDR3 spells CASSRGQGRMTGDQPQHF. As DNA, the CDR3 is TGCGCCAGCAGCCGGGGACAGGGGCGGATGACCGGGGATCAGCCCCAGCATTTT.